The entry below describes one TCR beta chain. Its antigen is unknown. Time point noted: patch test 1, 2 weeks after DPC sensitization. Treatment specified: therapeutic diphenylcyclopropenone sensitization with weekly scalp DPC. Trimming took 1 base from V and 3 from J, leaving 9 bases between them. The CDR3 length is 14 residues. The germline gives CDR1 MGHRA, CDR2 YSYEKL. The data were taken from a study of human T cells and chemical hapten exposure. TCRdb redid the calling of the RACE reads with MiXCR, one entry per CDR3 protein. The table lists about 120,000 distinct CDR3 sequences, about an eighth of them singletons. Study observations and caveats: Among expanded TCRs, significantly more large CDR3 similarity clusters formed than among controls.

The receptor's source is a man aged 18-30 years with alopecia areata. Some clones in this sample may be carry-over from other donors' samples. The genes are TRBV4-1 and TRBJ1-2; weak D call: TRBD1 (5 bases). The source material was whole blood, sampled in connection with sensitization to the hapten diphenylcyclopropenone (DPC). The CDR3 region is CASSQVQGDYGYTF. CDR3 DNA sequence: TGCGCCAGCAGCCAAGTCCAGGGAGACTATGGCTACACCTTC.